This entry features one T cell receptor (beta chain) sequence. The authors' processing: Estimation of nucleated cell counts relied on the amplification of reference gene primers. Using immunoSEQ multiplex PCR, the repertoire was profiled, and TCRdb retains in-frame clones only, with some absent. The DNA gave D and trimming, while V, J and clone size come from that table. The sample yields about 270,000 clones, around nine tenths seen once. These data originate in a study of blood T cell repertoires in COVID-19. At the level of the study: COVID-19 samples, acute and convalescent, were from the United States, Italy and Spain. Nucleic acid was either cDNA or gDNA, and it came from T cells, B-cell-depleted T cells, or PBMCs.

Trimming shortened V by 6 bases and J by 3 bases, and 12 bases separated the two germline ends. The CDR3 length is 14 residues. Germline lookup yields CDR1 SGDLS and CDR2 YYNGEE. The chain carries TRBV9 and TRBJ2-2; D is undetermined. This receptor was obtained from a man between 40 and 49 years old with active or convalescent COVID-19. Material for sequencing was peripheral blood. The CDR3: CASTLRSDTGELFF. CDR3 bases: TGTGCCAGCACCCTCAGAAGCGACACCGGGGAGCTGTTTTTT.